This T cell receptor beta chain was sequenced in a study of CD4+ T cells in melanoma. General study results and limits: Diverse differentiation states were reported for melanoma neoantigen-specific CD4+ T cells. A reported correlation linked neoantigen-specific CD4+ T cells to CD8+, macrophage and B cell function.

The V segment lost 0 bases and the J segment 1 base; nucleotides outside the gene matches: 6. The length of the CDR3 is 16 residues. Per germline, CDR1 SGDLS and CDR2 YYNGEE. About this clone: Its antigen is not known.

The protocol was immunoSEQ multiplex PCR, while the TCRdb copy is restricted to in-frame clones and leaves out a portion. The profile shows about 3,900 clones, approximately 73% of them singletons. The sequence was collected from a human donor with melanoma. The chain couples TRBV9 to TRBJ1-1; TRBD1 aligns across 7 bases. Sequenced material: tumor tissue. CDR3 sequence (DNA): TGTGCCAGCAGCGTAGCTATAACAGGGGCGAACACTGAAGCTTTCTTT. This sequence encodes CASSVAITGANTEAFF.